A selection of T cell receptor beta chains follows, all from one sample in a study of Ad26.COV2.S vaccination and SARS-CoV-2 variants. The table came from immunoSEQ multiplex PCR; TCRdb's copy has only in-frame clones and leaves some out. The profile shows 350,000 to 400,000 clones, roughly 90% of them singletons. This material consisted of peripheral blood, taken in a trial of Ad26.COV2.S vaccine versus placebo. The receptors were gathered from a person aged 18-60 years who received the Ad26.COV2.S COVID-19 vaccine or a placebo. CDR3s include the opening cysteine and the closing phenylalanine or tryptophan. A D gene is named only where the DNA matches it firmly. A row's size may be missing; if present it is once, few, many or a size class.

- | TRBJ1-4 | TRBV28 | - | TGTGCCAGCAGGGTACCCAACCCCGGGGAGAAACTGTTTTTT | CASRVPNPGEKLFF
TRBD1 | TRBJ1-2 | TRBV25-1 | - | TGTGCCAGCAGTGAACTACAGGGGGCTGACTATGGCTACACCTTC | CASSELQGADYGYTF
- | TRBJ1-4 | TRBV5-1 | - | TGCGCCAGCAGCTCCATGGACAGAGAAAAACTGTTTTTT | CASSSMDREKLFF
- | TRBJ1-4 | TRBV6-2/TRBV6-3 | - | TGTGCCAGCAGCTCCATTGGCGCCCTACAACTGTTTTTT | CASSSIGALQLFF
- | TRBJ2-7 | TRBV19 | - | TGTGCCAGTAGTATATCACAGACCTACGAGCAGTACTTC | CASSISQTYEQYF
- | TRBJ2-3 | TRBV29-1 | - | TGCAGCGTTCTGGAGAAGGGAGGTGGCACAGATACGCAGTATTTT | CSVLEKGGGTDTQYF
- | TRBJ2-7 | TRBV4-1 | - | TGCGCCAGCAGCTTGGAGGGCGCAGGGCCCTACGAGCAGTACTTC | CASSLEGAGPYEQYF
- | TRBJ2-5 | TRBV5-5 | - | TGTGCCAGCAGCCCTGCGTACGACAGAGATTACACCCAGTACTTC | CASSPAYDRDYTQYF
TRBD1 | TRBJ1-2 | TRBV6-1 | - | TGTGCCAGCAGTGAAGAAGGGACAGAAAGCAACTATGGCTACACCTTC | CASSEEGTESNYGYTF
- | TRBJ2-3 | TRBV6-5 | once | TGTGCCAGCAGTTACGGCACAGATACGCAGTATTTT | CASSYGTDTQYF
- | TRBJ2-3 | TRBV6-1 | - | TGTGCCAGCAGTGAAGGGGTAGGGGAGGCAGATACGCAGTATTTT | CASSEGVGEADTQYF
- | TRBJ1-4 | TRBV2 | - | TGTGCCAGCAGTGGGACAGCGAAATTCAATGAAAAACTGTTTTTT | CASSGTAKFNEKLFF
- | TRBJ2-7 | TRBV6-5 | - | TGTGCCAGCAGTATCACAGAGGGAGGAGAGCAGTACTTC | CASSITEGGEQYF
- | TRBJ2-3 | TRBV7-2 | - | TGTGCCAGCAGCTTAGGCCCAGGTGTAGATACGCAGTATTTT | CASSLGPGVDTQYF
- | TRBJ2-2 | TRBV4-3 | - | TGCGCCAGCAGCCAAGATCTGGCCGGGGAGCTGTTTTTT | CASSQDLAGELFF
TRBD2 | TRBJ2-7 | TRBV5-4 | - | TGTGCCAGCAGCCCCAGGACTAGCGGGACCAACGAGCAGTACTTC | CASSPRTSGTNEQYF
- | TRBJ2-2 | TRBV6-2/TRBV6-3 | once | TGTGCCAGCAGTTTGGACGGGACGAACACCGGGGAGCTGTTTTTT | CASSLDGTNTGELFF
- | TRBJ2-7 | TRBV3-1/TRBV3-2 | - | TGTGCCAGCAGCCAGACAGCGGACGAGCAGTACTTC | CASSQTADEQYF
- | TRBJ1-2 | TRBV30 | - | TGTGCCTGGAGTGTCCCAGCCAGAGTCCAATTC | CAWSVPARVQF
- | TRBJ1-6 | TRBV6-5 | - | TGTGCCAGCAGCCCCCGAACAGTCTATAATTCACCCCTCCACTTT | CASSPRTVYNSPLHF
- | TRBJ1-4 | TRBV6-5 | - | TGTGCCAGCAGTTACTCCCCGAGGGCTAATGAAAAACTGTTTTTT | CASSYSPRANEKLFF
- | TRBJ2-7 | TRBV6-5 | - | TGTGCCAGCAGCCCGACAGGACCCCTCTCCTACGAGCAGTACTTC | CASSPTGPLSYEQYF
TRBD2 | TRBJ2-7 | TRBV6-5 | - | TGTGCCAGCAGTCCGGTAGCGGGACCTACCTACGAGCAGTACTTC | CASSPVAGPTYEQYF
- | TRBJ2-7 | TRBV7-3 | once | TGTGCCAGCAAACTCGAACCGAGCTCCTACGAGCAGTACTTC | CASKLEPSSYEQYF
TRBD2 | TRBJ2-2 | TRBV19 | - | TGTGCCAGTAGGGGGGAAAGGACTAGACGGACCGGGGAGCTGTTTTTT | CASRGERTRRTGELFF
TRBD1 | TRBJ2-7 | TRBV5-1 | - | TGCGCCAGCAGCGACCGACAGGGACGAGAGCAGTACTTC | CASSDRQGREQYF
- | TRBJ1-2 | TRBV5-4 | - | TGTGCCAGCAGCTTGCAAGGCCAGCCGCGCGGCTACACCTTC | CASSLQGQPRGYTF
TRBD2 | TRBJ2-7 | TRBV27 | - | TGTGCCAGCGGCACTCTAGCGGGAGTTGAGCAGTACTTC | CASGTLAGVEQYF
- | TRBJ2-7 | TRBV28 | - | TGTGCCAGCAGTTTCGACGGCGGCGAGCAGTACTTC | CASSFDGGEQYF
- | TRBJ1-2 | TRBV6-1 | - | TGTGCCAGCAGTGAAGGTCAGAACTATGGCTACACCTTC | CASSEGQNYGYTF
TRBD1 | TRBJ1-5 | TRBV20-1 | - | TGCAGTGCTAGTTCAGGGGGATGGGGAAATCAGCCCCAGCATTTT | CSASSGGWGNQPQHF
- | TRBJ2-2 | TRBV5-1 | - | TGCGCCAGCAGCTTGGCTAGGGCTAACACCGGGGAGCTGTTTTTT | CASSLARANTGELFF
TRBD2 | TRBJ2-5 | TRBV10-3 | - | TGTGCCATCAGTGACCCAGTGGGGGAGGGTCGGGAGACCCAGTACTTC | CAISDPVGEGRETQYF
TRBD2 | TRBJ2-7 | TRBV4-1 | once | TGCGCCAGCAGCCAAGGGACTAGCGGGGGCTACGAGCAGTACTTC | CASSQGTSGGYEQYF
- | TRBJ2-1 | TRBV20-1 | - | TGCAGTGCTAGTGAGCAACTCCTTTACAATGAGCAGTTCTTC | CSASEQLLYNEQFF
- | TRBJ1-1 | TRBV9 | - | TGTGCCAGCAGCGGGCCGGGAGCGAACACTGAAGCTTTCTTT | CASSGPGANTEAFF
- | TRBJ1-1 | TRBV30 | - | TGTGCCTGGAGTGTGAGGGGGGCGGCCGAAGCTTTCTTT | CAWSVRGAAEAFF
- | TRBJ2-2 | TRBV5-1 | - | TGCGCCAGCAGCTTGAGTACTACAACCGGGGAGCTGTTTTTT | CASSLSTTTGELFF
- | TRBJ1-1 | TRBV28 | - | TGTGCCAGCAGTTTATCTACAGGGTACACTGAAGCTTTCTTT | CASSLSTGYTEAFF
- | TRBJ2-7 | TRBV5-8 | - | TGTGCCAGCAGCTTGATCCCCGGAGGGACTCCCTCCTACGAGCAGTACTTC | CASSLIPGGTPSYEQYF
- | TRBJ2-2 | TRBV7-2 | - | TGTGCCAGCAGCTTAGGCAACTACGGGGAGCTGTTTTTT | CASSLGNYGELFF
- | TRBJ2-4 | TRBV10-3 | - | TGTGCCATCGGGCAGGGGTGGGGCATTCAGTACTTC | CAIGQGWGIQYF
- | TRBJ1-6 | TRBV6-5 | - | TGTGCCAGCAGTCCCAGTGTAGGGGAATCCCTCCACTTT | CASSPSVGESLHF
TRBD1 | TRBJ2-4 | TRBV4-2 | - | TGTGCCAGCAGCCAAGGCGGGTTTGAGGGGGCGAGTCAAAACATTCAGTACTTC | CASSQGGFEGASQNIQYF
TRBD2 | TRBJ2-7 | TRBV29-1 | few | TGCAGCGTTGTCGCGGGAGGGACCTCCTACGAGCAGTACTTC | CSVVAGGTSYEQYF
- | TRBJ2-5 | TRBV7-9 | - | TGTGCCAGCAGCTTAGCAACGGACAGTCTAGAGACCCAGTACTTC | CASSLATDSLETQYF
- | TRBJ2-2 | TRBV9 | - | TGTGCCAGCAGCCTGAGCGGAGCACCTACCGGGGAGCTGTTTTTT | CASSLSGAPTGELFF
TRBD1 | TRBJ2-7 | TRBV11-3 | - | TGTGCCAGCACGACAGGGACAGCTTACGAGCAGTACTTC | CASTTGTAYEQYF